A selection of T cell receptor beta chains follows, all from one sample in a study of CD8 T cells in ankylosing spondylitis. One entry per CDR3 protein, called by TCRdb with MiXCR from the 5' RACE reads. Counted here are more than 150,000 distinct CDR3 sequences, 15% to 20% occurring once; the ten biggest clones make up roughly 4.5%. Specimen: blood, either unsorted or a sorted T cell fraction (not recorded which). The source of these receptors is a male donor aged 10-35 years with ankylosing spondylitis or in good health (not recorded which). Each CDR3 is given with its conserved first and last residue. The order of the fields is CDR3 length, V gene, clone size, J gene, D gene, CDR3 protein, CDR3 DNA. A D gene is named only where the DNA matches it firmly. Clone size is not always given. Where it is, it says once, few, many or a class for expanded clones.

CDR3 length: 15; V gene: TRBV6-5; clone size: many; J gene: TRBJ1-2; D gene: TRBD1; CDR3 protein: CASSYRSTGDYGYTF; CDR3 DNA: TGTGCCAGCAGTTACCGCTCAACAGGGGACTATGGCTACACCTTC
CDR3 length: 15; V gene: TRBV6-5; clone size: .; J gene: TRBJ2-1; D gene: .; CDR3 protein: CASSSTQADGGEQFF; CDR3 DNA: TGTGCCAGCAGTTCCACACAGGCCGACGGGGGTGAGCAGTTCTTC
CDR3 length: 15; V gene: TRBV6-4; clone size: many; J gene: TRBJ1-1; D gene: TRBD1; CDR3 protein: CASSAKLDRDAEAFF; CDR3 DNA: TGTGCCAGCAGTGCCAAACTTGACAGGGACGCTGAAGCTTTCTTT
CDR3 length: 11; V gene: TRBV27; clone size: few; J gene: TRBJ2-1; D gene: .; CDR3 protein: CASGRNVGQFF; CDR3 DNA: TGTGCCAGCGGACGTAATGTAGGGCAGTTCTTC
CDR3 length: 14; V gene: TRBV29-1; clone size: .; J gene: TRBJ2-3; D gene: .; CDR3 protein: CSVDMGEVSDTQYF; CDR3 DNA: TGCAGCGTTGATATGGGGGAGGTTTCAGATACGCAGTATTTT
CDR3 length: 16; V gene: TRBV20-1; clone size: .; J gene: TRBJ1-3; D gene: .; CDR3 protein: CSARRPRGGLGNTIYF; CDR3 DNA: TGCAGTGCTAGAAGACCCCGAGGGGGGTTGGGAAACACCATATATTTT
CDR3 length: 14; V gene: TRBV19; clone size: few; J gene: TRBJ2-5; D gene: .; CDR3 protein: CASSTGTSQETQYF; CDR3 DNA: TGTGCCAGTAGTACAGGGACATCCCAAGAGACCCAGTACTTC
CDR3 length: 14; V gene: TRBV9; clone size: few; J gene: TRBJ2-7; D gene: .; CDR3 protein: CASSVGIASYEQYF; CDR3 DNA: TGTGCCAGCAGCGTAGGGATAGCGAGCTACGAGCAGTACTTC
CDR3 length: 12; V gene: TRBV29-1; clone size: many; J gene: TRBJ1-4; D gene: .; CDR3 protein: CSVRDSNEKLFF; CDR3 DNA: TGCAGCGTTCGAGACTCTAATGAAAAACTGTTTTTT
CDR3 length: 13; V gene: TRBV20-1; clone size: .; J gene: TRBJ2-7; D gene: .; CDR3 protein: CSAYTGGGYEQYF; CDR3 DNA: TGCAGTGCCTACACCGGGGGCGGGTACGAGCAGTACTTC
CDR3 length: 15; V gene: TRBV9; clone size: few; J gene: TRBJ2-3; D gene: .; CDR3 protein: CASSRSFLATDTQYF; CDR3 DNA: TGTGCCAGTAGCCGGAGTTTCTTGGCCACAGATACGCAGTATTTT
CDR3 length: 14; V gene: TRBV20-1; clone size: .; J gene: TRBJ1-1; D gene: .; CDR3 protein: CSAIAPKMNTEAFF; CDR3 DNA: TGCAGTGCTATCGCCCCAAAGATGAACACTGAAGCTTTCTTT
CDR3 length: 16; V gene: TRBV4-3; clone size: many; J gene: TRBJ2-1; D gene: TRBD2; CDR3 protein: CASSQVTSGLNNEQFF; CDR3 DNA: TGCGCCAGCAGCCAAGTAACTAGCGGCCTGAACAATGAGCAGTTCTTC
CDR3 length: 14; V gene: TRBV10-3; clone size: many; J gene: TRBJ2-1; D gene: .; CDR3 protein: CAIRPGGTYNEQFF; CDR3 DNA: TGTGCCATCAGGCCGGGCGGCACCTACAATGAGCAGTTCTTC
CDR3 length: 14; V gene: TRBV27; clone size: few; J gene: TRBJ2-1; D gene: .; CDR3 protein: CASKPQASANEQFF; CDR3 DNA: TGTGCCAGCAAACCCCAGGCCAGTGCCAATGAGCAGTTCTTC
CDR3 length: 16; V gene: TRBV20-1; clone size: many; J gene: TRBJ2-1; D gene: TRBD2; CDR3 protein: CSAPGLAGGEYNEQFF; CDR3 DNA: TGCAGTGCTCCGGGACTAGCGGGAGGCGAATACAATGAGCAGTTCTTC
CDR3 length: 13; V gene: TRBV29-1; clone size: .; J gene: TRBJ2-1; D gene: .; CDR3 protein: CSVTGSAYNEQFF; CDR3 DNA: TGCAGCGTCACCGGGTCCGCTTACAATGAGCAGTTCTTC
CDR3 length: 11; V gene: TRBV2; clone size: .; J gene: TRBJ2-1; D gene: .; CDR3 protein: CASRLSGEQFF; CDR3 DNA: TGTGCCAGCAGGCTATCGGGAGAGCAGTTCTTC
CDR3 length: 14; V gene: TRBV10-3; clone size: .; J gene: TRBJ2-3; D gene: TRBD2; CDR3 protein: CAISLAGGTDTQYF; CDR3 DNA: TGTGCCATCAGTCTAGCGGGTGGCACAGATACGCAGTATTTT
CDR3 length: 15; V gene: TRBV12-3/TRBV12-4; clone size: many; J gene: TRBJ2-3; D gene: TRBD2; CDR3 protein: CASSSSGMGTDTQYF; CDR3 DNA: TGTGCCAGCAGTTCTAGCGGGATGGGAACAGATACGCAGTATTTT
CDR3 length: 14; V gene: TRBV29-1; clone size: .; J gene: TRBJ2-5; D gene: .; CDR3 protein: CSVPVGSLQETQYF; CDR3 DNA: TGCAGCGTCCCGGTGGGCTCGTTACAAGAGACCCAGTACTTC
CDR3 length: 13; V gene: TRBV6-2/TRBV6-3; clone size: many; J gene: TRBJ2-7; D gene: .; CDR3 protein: CASSYEGGYEQYF; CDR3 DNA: TGTGCCAGCAGTTACGAGGGAGGCTACGAGCAGTACTTC
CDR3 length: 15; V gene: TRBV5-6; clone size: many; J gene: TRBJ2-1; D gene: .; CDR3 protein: CASRKGQHSYNEQFF; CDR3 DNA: TGTGCCAGCAGAAAAGGACAGCACTCCTACAATGAGCAGTTCTTC
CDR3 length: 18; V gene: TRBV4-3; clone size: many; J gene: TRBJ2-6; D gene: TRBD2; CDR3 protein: CASSQGLAGVTGANVLTF; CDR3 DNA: TGCGCCAGCAGCCAAGGACTAGCGGGAGTCACTGGGGCCAACGTCCTGACTTTC
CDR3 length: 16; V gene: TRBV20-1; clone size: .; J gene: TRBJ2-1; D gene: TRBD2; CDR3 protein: CSATQLAGERYNEQFF; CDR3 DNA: TGCAGTGCTACTCAACTAGCGGGAGAGAGATACAATGAGCAGTTCTTC
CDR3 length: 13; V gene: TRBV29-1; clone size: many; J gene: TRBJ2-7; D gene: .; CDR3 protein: CSVAIGASYEQYF; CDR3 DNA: TGCAGCGTTGCCATAGGGGCCTCCTACGAGCAGTACTTC
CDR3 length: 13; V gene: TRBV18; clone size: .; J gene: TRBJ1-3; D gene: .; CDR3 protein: CASSSGTDNTIYF; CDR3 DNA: TGTGCCAGCTCATCGGGGACGGACAACACCATATATTTT
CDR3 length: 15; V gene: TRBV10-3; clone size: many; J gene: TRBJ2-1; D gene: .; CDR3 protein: CAISETQGSTNEQFF; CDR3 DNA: TGTGCCATCAGTGAAACACAGGGTAGTACCAATGAGCAGTTCTTC
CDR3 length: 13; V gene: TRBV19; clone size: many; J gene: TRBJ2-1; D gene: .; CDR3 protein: CASKEGSYNEQFF; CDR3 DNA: TGTGCCAGTAAGGAAGGCTCCTACAATGAGCAGTTCTTC
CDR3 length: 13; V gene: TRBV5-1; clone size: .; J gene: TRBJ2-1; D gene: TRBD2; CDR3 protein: CATGGSSYNEQFF; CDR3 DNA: TGCGCCACGGGGGGTAGCTCCTACAATGAGCAGTTCTTC
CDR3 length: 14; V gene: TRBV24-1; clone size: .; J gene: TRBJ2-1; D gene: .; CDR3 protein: CATSDLPGSNEQFF; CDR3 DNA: TGTGCCACCAGTGATTTGCCGGGTTCCAATGAGCAGTTCTTC
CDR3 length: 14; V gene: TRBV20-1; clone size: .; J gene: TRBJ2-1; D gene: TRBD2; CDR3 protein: CSATGTSVFNEQFF; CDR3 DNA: TGCAGTGCGACCGGGACTAGCGTTTTCAATGAGCAGTTCTTC
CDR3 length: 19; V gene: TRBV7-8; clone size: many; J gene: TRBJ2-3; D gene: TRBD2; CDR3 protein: CASSLLRTSGSRGPDTQYF; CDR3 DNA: TGTGCCAGCAGCTTATTGCGGACTAGCGGGAGCCGCGGACCAGATACGCAGTATTTT
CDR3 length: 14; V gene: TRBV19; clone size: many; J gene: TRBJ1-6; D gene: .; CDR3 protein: CASSINRPNSPLHF; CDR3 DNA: TGTGCCAGTAGTATCAATCGGCCGAATTCACCCCTCCACTTT
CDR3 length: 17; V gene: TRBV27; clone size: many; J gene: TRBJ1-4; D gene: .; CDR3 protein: CASSLSAPQAEVEKLFF; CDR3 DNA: TGTGCCAGCAGTTTATCTGCTCCCCAGGCGGAAGTCGAAAAACTGTTTTTT
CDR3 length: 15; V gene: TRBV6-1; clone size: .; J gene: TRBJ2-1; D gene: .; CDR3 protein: CASSEPRDGHNEQFF; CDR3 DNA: TGTGCCAGCAGTGAACCTAGGGATGGGCACAATGAGCAGTTCTTC
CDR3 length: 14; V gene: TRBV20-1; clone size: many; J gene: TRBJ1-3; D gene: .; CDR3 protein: CSATRPGAGNTIYF; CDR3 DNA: TGCAGTGCTACCCGACCAGGGGCCGGAAACACCATATATTTT
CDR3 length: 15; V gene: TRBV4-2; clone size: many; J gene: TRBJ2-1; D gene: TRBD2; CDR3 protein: CASSRTSGSLNEQFF; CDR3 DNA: TGTGCCAGCAGCCGGACTAGCGGGAGTTTGAATGAGCAGTTCTTC
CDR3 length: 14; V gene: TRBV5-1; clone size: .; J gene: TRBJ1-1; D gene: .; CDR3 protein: CASSSTGINTEAFF; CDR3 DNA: TGCGCCAGCAGCTCAACAGGGATTAACACTGAAGCTTTCTTT
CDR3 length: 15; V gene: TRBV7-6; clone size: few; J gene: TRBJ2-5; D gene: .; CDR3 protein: CASSSDLSGQETQYF; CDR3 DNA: TGTGCCAGCAGCTCGGACCTTAGCGGACAAGAGACCCAGTACTTC
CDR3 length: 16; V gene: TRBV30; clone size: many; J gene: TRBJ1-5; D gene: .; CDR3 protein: CAWSEEGMFSDQPQHF; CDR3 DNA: TGTGCCTGGAGTGAGGAGGGGATGTTCTCCGATCAGCCCCAGCATTTT
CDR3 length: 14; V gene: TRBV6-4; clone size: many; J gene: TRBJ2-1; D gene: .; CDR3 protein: CASSVPGPYNEQFF; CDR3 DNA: TGTGCCAGCAGTGTACCGGGACCGTACAATGAGCAGTTCTTC
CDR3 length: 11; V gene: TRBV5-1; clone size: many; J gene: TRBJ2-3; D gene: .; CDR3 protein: CASRVGDTQYF; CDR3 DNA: TGCGCCAGCAGGGTGGGCGATACGCAGTATTTT
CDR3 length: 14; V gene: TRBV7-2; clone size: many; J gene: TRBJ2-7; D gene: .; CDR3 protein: CASSLATGGYEQYF; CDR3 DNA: TGTGCCAGCAGCTTAGCGACCGGCGGATACGAGCAGTACTTC
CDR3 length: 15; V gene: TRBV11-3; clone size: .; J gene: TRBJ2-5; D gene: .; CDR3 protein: CASSRPDRTQETQYF; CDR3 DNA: TGTGCCAGCAGCCGGCCAGACAGGACACAAGAGACCCAGTACTTC
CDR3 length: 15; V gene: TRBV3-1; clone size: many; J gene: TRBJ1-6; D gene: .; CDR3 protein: CASSQARVWHSPLHF; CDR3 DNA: TGTGCCAGCAGCCAAGCCAGGGTGTGGCATTCACCCCTCCACTTT
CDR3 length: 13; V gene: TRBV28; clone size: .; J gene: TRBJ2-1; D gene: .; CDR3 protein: CASSLTEPNEQFF; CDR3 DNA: TGTGCCAGCAGCCTTACTGAACCGAATGAGCAGTTCTTC
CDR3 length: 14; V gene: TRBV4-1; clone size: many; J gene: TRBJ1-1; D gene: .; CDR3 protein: CASSQGTSSTEAFF; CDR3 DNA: TGCGCCAGCAGCCAAGGGACCAGCTCCACTGAAGCTTTCTTT
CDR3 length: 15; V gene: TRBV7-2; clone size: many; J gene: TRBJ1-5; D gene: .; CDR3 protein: CASSPTGWGNQPQHF; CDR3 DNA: TGTGCCAGCAGTCCTACAGGGTGGGGGAATCAGCCCCAGCATTTT
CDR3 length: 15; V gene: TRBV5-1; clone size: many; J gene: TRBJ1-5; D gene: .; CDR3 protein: CASSLAGRAFEPQHF; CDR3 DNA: TGCGCCAGCAGCTTGGCCGGGAGAGCGTTTGAGCCCCAGCATTTT
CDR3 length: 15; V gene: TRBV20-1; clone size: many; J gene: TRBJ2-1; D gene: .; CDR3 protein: CSASGNGRSYNEQFF; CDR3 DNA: TGCAGTGCTAGTGGTAACGGTCGTTCCTACAATGAGCAGTTCTTC
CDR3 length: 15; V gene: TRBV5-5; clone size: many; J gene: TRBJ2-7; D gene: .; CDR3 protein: CASSFSPTAPYEQYF; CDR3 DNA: TGTGCCAGCAGCTTCTCGCCGACAGCACCATACGAGCAGTACTTC
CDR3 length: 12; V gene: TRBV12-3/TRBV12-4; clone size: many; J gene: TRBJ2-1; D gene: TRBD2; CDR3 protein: CASSSGSNEQFF; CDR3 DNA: TGTGCCAGCAGTAGCGGGAGCAATGAGCAGTTCTTC
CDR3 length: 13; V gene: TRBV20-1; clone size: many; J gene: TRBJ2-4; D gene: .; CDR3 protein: CSAGGLAKNIQYF; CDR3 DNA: TGCAGTGCCGGGGGTTTAGCCAAAAACATTCAGTACTTC
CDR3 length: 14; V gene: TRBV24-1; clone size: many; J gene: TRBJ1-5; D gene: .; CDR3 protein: CATSDLRANQPQHF; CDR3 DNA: TGTGCCACCAGTGATTTGAGAGCCAATCAGCCCCAGCATTTT
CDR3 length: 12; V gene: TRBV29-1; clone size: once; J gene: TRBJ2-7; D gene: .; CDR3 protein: CSVATGNGEQYF; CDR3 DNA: TGCAGCGTTGCTACAGGCAACGGGGAGCAGTACTTC